Listed below are T cell receptor beta chains from one sample, sequenced in a study of identical twins. TCRdb used MiXCR to reprocess the 5' RACE reads, holding one entry per CDR3 protein. Here the sample spans about 570,000 distinct CDR3 sequences, 9.6% being singletons. This same sample was also taken into another study, of yellow fever vaccine responses in identical twins.

Sequencing was performed on PBMCs. The receptors come from a young woman in good health. CDR3s include the opening cysteine and the closing phenylalanine or tryptophan. Fields, in order: D gene, V gene, clone size, J gene, CDR3 DNA, CDR3 protein. A D gene is named only where the DNA matches it firmly. Clone size is not always given. Where it is, it says once, few, many or a class for expanded clones.

-,TRBV18,many,TRBJ2-7,TGTGCCAGCTCACCCGGAGGGGGGAACGAGCAGTACTTC,CASSPGGGNEQYF
-,TRBV30,many,TRBJ1-5,TGTGCCTGGAGTGATGGGGAATTCCAGCCCCAGCATTTT,CAWSDGEFQPQHF
-,TRBV28,-,TRBJ2-1,TGTGCCAGCAGTTTTCAGGACTCTGTCGATGAGCAGTTCTTC,CASSFQDSVDEQFF
-,TRBV2,-,TRBJ2-2,TGTGCCAGCAGTGAAGAGAGATCTTGGGAGCTGTTTTTT,CASSEERSWELFF
TRBD1,TRBV19,-,TRBJ1-1,TGTGGGACAGGGAGGAACACTGAAGCTTTCTTT,CGTGRNTEAFF
-,TRBV11-2,few,TRBJ2-7,TGTGCCAGCAGCTTAGATTTCCGGACACCAGCCTACGAGCAGTACTTC,CASSLDFRTPAYEQYF
TRBD2,TRBV7-9,few,TRBJ2-3,TGTGCCAGCAGCTTAGGCTTGGGACTAGCCGAAACAGATACGCAGTATTTT,CASSLGLGLAETDTQYF
-,TRBV18,few,TRBJ2-2,TGTGCCAGCTCACCAATTCCAAACCGGGGGCCCGGGGAGCTGTTTTTT,CASSPIPNRGPGELFF
-,TRBV6-4,-,TRBJ2-7,TGTGCCAGCAGTGTCGGGCCGGGATACTACGAGCAGTACTTC,CASSVGPGYYEQYF
TRBD2,TRBV6-5,-,TRBJ2-5,TGTGCCAGCAGTTATTCCAGACTAGCGGGAGGGCCGACGGAGACCCAGTACTTC,CASSYSRLAGGPTETQYF
-,TRBV9,few,TRBJ1-6,TGTGCCAGCAGCGTAGCGCAGGGAAGTAATTCACCCCTCCACTTT,CASSVAQGSNSPLHF
TRBD2,TRBV12-3/TRBV12-4,many,TRBJ2-1,TGTGCCAGCAGTTCCGGGACTAGCGGGCCGTACAATGAGCAGTTCTTC,CASSSGTSGPYNEQFF
-,TRBV5-1,-,TRBJ2-5,TGCGCCAGCAGCTCCCCGGGGCTCGTAGAGACCCAGTACTTC,CASSSPGLVETQYF